This TCR beta chain is from a study of blood T cells in healthy people across ages. Study-level findings and limits: Higher diversity and more naive CD4+ cells were features of long-lived donors, compared to aged donors. A strong correlation between TCR beta diversity and naive T cell percentage was seen.

Sample-barcoded 5' priming and a J-beta primer mix drove a second PCR of about 6 to 12 cycles. A minimum of 2.5 million CDR3-containing paired-end reads was obtained for each sample. TCRdb reanalysed the 5' RACE reads using MiXCR and keeps one entry per CDR3 protein. In the table there are some 700,000 distinct CDR3 sequences, roughly 41% of which are singletons. In this sample, this clonotype turned up many times. The antigen remains unidentified. Trimming cost V 6 bases and J 4 bases, with 13 bases left between them. Germline V CDR1 and CDR2: SGHTA, FQGNSA. The CDR3 is made up of 13 amino acids. The source is a woman aged 60-75 years in good health. This chain joins TRBV7-2 and TRBJ2-7; D tentatively reads TRBD1 or TRBD2 (6 bases each). The sample was blood. The CDR3 reads CASRATGTYEQYF. The DNA of the CDR3 is TGTGCCAGCAGGGCTACAGGGACTTACGAGCAGTACTTC.